The entry that follows covers one T cell receptor (beta chain) sequence. The data stem from a study of CD8 T cells in Susac syndrome. Reverse transcription of about 0.5 to 1 ug RNA was performed with random hexamers. By means of immunoSEQ multiplex PCR, TCR beta CDR3 spanning 54 Vbeta and 13 Jbeta underwent amplification. TCRdb used MiXCR to reprocess the immunoSEQ multiplex PCR reads, holding one entry per CDR3 protein. The sample has more than 120,000 distinct CDR3 sequences; roughly 95% are singletons. Per germline, CDR1 MNHNS and CDR2 SASEGT. The V end was cut by 8 bases, the J end by 2 bases, with 6 bases between. This CDR3 has 11 amino acids. From blood CD8+ and CD4+ T cells, the TCR beta chain was sequenced. The CD8+ and CD4+ T cells were isolated magnetically using a negative isolation approach, whereas the TEMRA cells were enriched by FACS.

Sequencing was performed on CD4+ T cells from PBMCs. The receptor's source is a human donor in good health. The chain has TRBV6-1 and TRBJ1-2; D not certain. In DNA form, the CDR3 reads TGTGCCAGCGGAAGAAACTATGGCTACACCTTC. This encodes CASGRNYGYTF.